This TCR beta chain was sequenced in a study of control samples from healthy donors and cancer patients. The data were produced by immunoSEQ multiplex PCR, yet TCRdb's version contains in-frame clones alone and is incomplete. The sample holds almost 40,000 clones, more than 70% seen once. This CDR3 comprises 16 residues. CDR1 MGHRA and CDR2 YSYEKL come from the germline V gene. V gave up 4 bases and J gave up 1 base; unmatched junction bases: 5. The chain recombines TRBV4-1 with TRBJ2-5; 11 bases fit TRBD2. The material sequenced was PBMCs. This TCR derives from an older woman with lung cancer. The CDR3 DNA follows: TGCGCCAGCAGCCCCAGAACTAGCGGGGGCCAAGAGACCCAGTACTTC. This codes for CASSPRTSGGQETQYF.